This TCR beta chain was captured by sequencing in a study of beta chain features in type 1 diabetes (dated by TCRdb to 2016 to 2018). Study-level background: Mean age, gender distribution, total cell number and subset yield did not differ between patients and healthy donors. Across all samples, approximately 100 million sorted cells were examined, and cell number per subset correlated strongly with RNA yield. The study compared TCRB repertoires of sorted circulating CD4+ T cell subsets between recently diagnosed type 1 diabetes patients and matched healthy donors. Naive and central memory subsets were obtained from all 30 or so donors, but regulatory and stem cell-like memory subsets were isolated from only 8 patients and roughly 8 healthy donors. Study-wide conclusions, independent of this receptor: Shorter templates might be favored by PCR, yet because patient and control samples were amplified and corrected together, any such skew would affect both groups equally. At VDJ recombination sites, patients with type 1 diabetes made fewer insertions and deleted more nucleotides, a pattern implying thymic rearrangement abnormalities. In all four CD4+ subsets, TCRB CDR3 length was moderately but significantly shorter in type 1 diabetes patients. Naive, central memory and regulatory TCRB repertoires appeared more similar among patients than among healthy donors. Because cDNA rather than genomic DNA was sequenced, highly expressing activated cells could have been over-represented, although no difference in activation and CD3 levels was found between groups. Only small numbers of individuals were included in the HLA sub-analyses, which left unresolved whether HLA type had any influence on TCRB rearrangement.

This clone was seen more than once but under ten times. Its antigen is still unknown. Qualities for individual bases were not recorded, and no much larger clone is one base off. The entire isolated RNA was reverse transcribed using the High Capacity cDNA Reverse Transcription Kit, and thus expressed TCRB transcripts were sequenced. Stem cell-like memory T cell samples underwent survey-depth immunoSEQ sequencing, averaging approximately 920,000 total reads per sample. After sorted cells were lysed in RLT buffer, RNA was extracted with DNase-treated RNeasy Micro or Mini kits, with the choice depending on cell number. To prevent cross-contamination, each cell subset was processed individually, whereas patient and healthy donor samples were processed jointly. Using the immunoSEQ multiplex PCR, TCRB sequences were amplified from cDNA into 87-bp fragments spanning the CDR3 region. The amplicons were sequenced using the Illumina HiSeq platform. Under the source paper's analysis protocol: PCR bias was corrected computationally using synthetic template baselines, and reads within Hamming distance 2 were collapsed, with unmergeable singletons discarded. By aligning reads against IMGT, V, D and J genes, CDR3 length, and insertions or deletions at six rearrangement sites were assigned. Clonotype counts were normalized to sorted cell number within each subset before computing true diversity and Gini coefficients with the tcR R package. Repertoire sharing was quantified using the overlap coefficient calculated on TCRB nucleotide sequences. Sourced from immuneACCESS, this table was stored by TCRdb with only in-frame sequences that have V and J called. A share of the clones is absent; for the studies checked, an unresolved V gene accounts for under half, and the remainder has no known explanation. D and trimming were read from the DNA, whereas the V and J calls and clone size are those reported in that table. Recorded for this sample are roughly 42,000 clones; 50% of them occurred a single time. The ten top clones hold over 0.2% of the sample.

From each donor, a single peripheral blood sample of approximately 0.11 L on average was drawn into heparinised tubes. A BD FACSAria II was used to sort naive, central memory, regulatory and stem cell-like memory CD4+ T cells with a panel that included CD45RO, CCR7, CD25, CD127, CD95 and CD27. A purity above 95% was achieved for all sorted populations. PBMCs were separated immediately by Lymphoprep density gradient centrifugation and were stained directly, without being cultured. To minimize batch effects, samples were stained and sorted in pairs, one healthy donor with one patient per experiment. Compared with germline, V lacks 4 bases and J lacks 3 bases; bases without a gene match: 4. The CDR3 has 15 amino acids, counting the end cysteine and phenylalanine. Of all the DNA, just the CDR3 is kept, 45 bases in frame from base 1. The germline V gene yields SGHDT for CDR1 and YYEEEE for CDR2.

Sequencing used stem cell memory CD4+ T cells from blood. In light of the paper, this sample's cell subset or site label describes: stem cell-like memory CD4+ T cells. The receptor was isolated from a woman aged 30 to 39 in good health. The rearrangement combines TRBV5-6 with TRBJ2-7; 13 central nucleotides agree with TRBD2. The DNA is as follows: TGTGCCAGCAGCCAGGGACTAGCGGGATTCTACGAGCAGTACTTC. The encoded protein is CASSQGLAGFYEQYF.